The clone carrying this TCR beta chain was seen only a few times. The antigen is not known. This record comes from a study of post-analysis software for immune sequencing data. Study information: The cohort encompassed relapsing-remitting, secondary progressive and progressive-relapsing multiple sclerosis disease courses. Findings and limits, study-wide: Compared against controls, patients with multiple sclerosis displayed significantly lower normalized Chao1 diversity. Samples from one preparation batch, clustered by F measure, grouped strongly together. Among 5 or 6 TRBV segments more frequent in patients than controls were TRBV5-6, TRBV5-1 and TRBV20-1.

The germline V gene encodes CDR1 SGHRS and CDR2 YFSETQ. V shed 4 bases and J 4 bases; nucleotides not matched to a gene: 9. The CDR3 contains 15 residues. Prepared libraries of TCR beta cDNA carried unique molecular identifiers. TCRdb analysed the PCR reads with MiXCR anew, one entry per CDR3 protein. The sample consists of about 820,000 distinct CDR3 sequences, 53% of them appearing once. Sequenced material: blood. The receptor comes from a girl between 10 and 17 years old with multiple sclerosis. The genes are TRBV5-1 and TRBJ2-5; 8 bases are shared with TRBD1. The CDR3 DNA reads as TGCGCCAGCAGCGGTGGACAGGGACAAAGAGAGACCCAGTACTTC. Amino acids: CASSGGQGQRETQYF.